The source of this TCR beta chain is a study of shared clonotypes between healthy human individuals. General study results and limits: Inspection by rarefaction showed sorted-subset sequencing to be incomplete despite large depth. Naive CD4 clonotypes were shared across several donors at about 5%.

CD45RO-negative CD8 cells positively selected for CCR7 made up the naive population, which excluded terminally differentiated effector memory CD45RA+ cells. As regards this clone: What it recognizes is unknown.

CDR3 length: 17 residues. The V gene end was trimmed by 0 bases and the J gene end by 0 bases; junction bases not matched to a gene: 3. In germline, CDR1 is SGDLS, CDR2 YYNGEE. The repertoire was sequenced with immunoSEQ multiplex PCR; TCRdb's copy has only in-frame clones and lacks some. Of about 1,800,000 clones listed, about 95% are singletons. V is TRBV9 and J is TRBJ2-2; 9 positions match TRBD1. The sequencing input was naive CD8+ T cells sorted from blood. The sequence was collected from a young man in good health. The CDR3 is CASSVGWTGANTGELFF. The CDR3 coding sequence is TGTGCCAGCAGCGTAGGGTGGACAGGGGCGAACACCGGGGAGCTGTTTTTT.